This TCR beta chain was captured in a study of CD8+ T cells in alopecia areata. The study's findings and limits: Affected lesional scalp, above all in alopecia totalis/universalis, was more clonal than normal scalp.

The investigators collected lesional scalp punch biopsies and peripheral blood from alopecia areata patients. The germline gives CDR1 LNHNV, CDR2 YYDKDF (reference sequence). Germline trimming cut 0 bases from V and 8 bases from J; bases unmatched to any gene: 3. This CDR3 comprises 14 residues. Notes on this clone: Its specificity is not known.

Sequencing templates came from extracted RNA that was reverse transcribed into cDNA. TCRdb's copy holds only in-frame clones and misses some; the assay was immunoSEQ multiplex PCR. Found here are some 240,000 clones, more than 45% of them singletons; the top ten hold approximately 0.44%. The receptor was derived from a human donor with alopecia areata. V and J are TRBV15 and TRBJ2-1; 8 bases are shared with TRBD2. This specimen consisted of CD4+ T cells sorted from blood, obtained at week 0. In DNA, the CDR3 is TGTGCCACCAGCAGAGATCGGGGGGGCTATGAGCAGTTCTTC. Protein: CATSRDRGGYEQFF. Looking up the rest from reference TRBV15 and TRBJ2-1 gives the full variable domain: DAMVIQNPRYQVTQFGKPVTLSCSQTLNHNVMYWYQQKSSQAPKLLFHYYDKDFNNEADTPDNFQSRRPNTSFCFLDIRSPGLGDTAMYLCATSRDRGGYEQFFGPGTRLTVL.